The rows below give T cell receptor beta chains drawn from one sample of a study of CD8+ T cells in alopecia areata. The protocol was immunoSEQ multiplex PCR, while the TCRdb copy is restricted to in-frame clones and leaves out a portion. This sample yields 100,000 to 130,000 clones, of which roughly 84% are seen a single time; about 24% belongs to the top ten. Sample: CD8+ T cells sorted from blood, taken at week 24, from a patient treated with tofacitinib. These receptors all come from a human donor with alopecia areata. CDR3s include the opening cysteine and the closing phenylalanine or tryptophan. The D gene is left open where the match is weak. Only some rows state a clone size, as once, few, many or a class for expanded clones.

V,D,size,J,CDR3,DNA
TRBV5-1,.,once,TRBJ2-1,CASSFRGGVFYNEQFF,TGCGCCAGCAGCTTTCGAGGCGGGGTATTCTACAATGAGCAGTTCTTC
TRBV19,.,once,TRBJ1-1,CASARDAGETEAFF,TGTGCCAGCGCTCGCGACGCGGGGGAGACTGAAGCTTTCTTT
TRBV7-2,TRBD2,.,TRBJ2-7,CASSLTGTSGGVKWYEQYF,TGTGCCAGCAGCCTTACCGGGACTAGCGGGGGGGTGAAATGGTACGAGCAGTACTTC
TRBV4-2,TRBD2,.,TRBJ2-7,CASSQEGSGGAYEQYF,TGTGCCAGCAGCCAGGAGGGTAGCGGGGGCGCCTACGAGCAGTACTTC
TRBV5-4,.,.,TRBJ2-1,CASSLGDNEQFF,TGTGCCAGCAGCTTGGGGGACAATGAGCAGTTCTTC
TRBV5-4,TRBD1,once,TRBJ2-7,CASSLGTGGFYEQYF,TGTGCCAGCAGCTTGGGGACAGGGGGTTTCTACGAGCAGTACTTC
TRBV6-1,.,once,TRBJ1-4,CASSEATGTAGEKLFF,TGTGCCAGCAGTGAAGCTACCGGGACCGCCGGTGAAAAACTGTTTTTT
TRBV5-1,.,.,TRBJ2-1,CASSLFRESVYEQFF,TGCGCCAGCAGCTTGTTCCGGGAGTCGGTCTATGAGCAGTTCTTC
TRBV4-1,TRBD1,.,TRBJ2-1,CASSQGGQGSYNEQFF,TGCGCCAGCAGCCAAGGTGGACAGGGCTCCTACAATGAGCAGTTCTTC
TRBV5-1,TRBD1,.,TRBJ2-7,CASSWGQGGSYEQYF,TGCGCCAGCAGCTGGGGACAGGGTGGGTCCTACGAGCAGTACTTC
TRBV2,.,.,TRBJ2-4,CASSWTLAKNIQYF,TGTGCCAGCAGTTGGACATTAGCCAAAAACATTCAGTACTTC
TRBV4-1,.,once,TRBJ1-2,CASSQDRYISFYGYTF,TGCGCCAGCAGCCAAGATCGCTATATCAGTTTCTATGGCTACACCTTC
TRBV15,.,.,TRBJ2-3,CATSRDRADTQYF,TGTGCCACCAGCAGAGATCGCGCAGATACGCAGTATTTT
TRBV15,.,once,TRBJ2-7,CATSRAGWGEQYF,TGTGCCACCAGCAGAGCAGGTTGGGGAGAGCAGTACTTC
TRBV7-2,.,.,TRBJ2-3,CASSLGPGVDTQYF,TGTGCCAGCAGCTTAGGTCCGGGTGTGGATACGCAGTATTTT
TRBV27,.,.,TRBJ2-7,CASTPKRGRDEQYF,TGTGCCAGCACCCCGAAAAGGGGAAGGGACGAGCAGTACTTC
TRBV6-6,.,once,TRBJ2-2,CASSLTGELFF,TGTGCCAGCAGCCTCACCGGGGAGCTGTTTTTT
TRBV5-1,.,once,TRBJ1-1,CASSGRGEAFF,TGCGCCAGCAGCGGTCGGGGTGAAGCTTTCTTT
TRBV6-5,.,.,TRBJ2-2,CASSYSFGSYTGELFF,TGTGCCAGCAGTTACTCGTTCGGCAGCTACACCGGGGAGCTGTTTTTT
TRBV9,.,.,TRBJ1-1,CASSQGSGVDNTEAFF,TGTGCCAGCAGCCAGGGTTCAGGGGTCGATAACACTGAAGCTTTCTTT
TRBV19,TRBD2,.,TRBJ2-7,CASSSAGTSSYEQYF,TGTGCCAGTAGTTCCGCCGGGACTAGCTCCTACGAGCAGTACTTC
TRBV13,.,.,TRBJ2-2,CASSLGTISRTGELFF,TGTGCCAGCAGCTTAGGAACTATCTCACGGACCGGGGAGCTGTTTTTT
TRBV4-1,.,.,TRBJ1-5,CASSQESGINQPQHF,TGCGCCAGCAGCCAAGAGTCGGGAATAAATCAGCCCCAGCATTTT
TRBV7-3,.,.,TRBJ2-5,CASSSDSGSQETQYF,TGTGCCAGCAGCTCGGATAGCGGATCCCAAGAGACCCAGTACTTC
TRBV7-9,.,.,TRBJ1-3,CASSLSGQFSGNTIYF,TGTGCCAGCAGCTTATCGGGACAATTCTCTGGAAACACCATATATTTT
TRBV6-1,TRBD1,.,TRBJ1-1,CASSITGGGTEAFF,TGTGCCAGCAGTATTACAGGGGGGGGCACTGAAGCTTTCTTT
TRBV7-8,.,.,TRBJ2-5,CASSPVGETQYF,TGTGCCAGCAGCCCCGTAGGGGAGACCCAGTACTTC
TRBV21-1,.,few,TRBJ1-1,CASRSRDTEAFF,TGTGCCAGCCGATCTCGGGACACTGAAGCTTTCTTT
TRBV29-1,TRBD1,.,TRBJ1-1,CSVRTGIAGEAFF,TGCAGCGTCCGGACAGGGATAGCGGGTGAAGCTTTCTTT
TRBV7-9,.,.,TRBJ2-2,CASSFEYNGELFF,TGTGCCAGCAGCTTTGAGTACAACGGGGAGCTGTTTTTT
TRBV27,.,few,TRBJ2-7,CASSPWEAYEQYF,TGTGCCAGCAGTCCCTGGGAGGCCTACGAGCAGTACTTC
TRBV27,.,.,TRBJ2-7,CASSFVGPHEQYF,TGTGCCAGCAGTTTCGTAGGGCCCCACGAGCAGTACTTC
TRBV27,.,.,TRBJ2-1,CASIRADEQFF,TGTGCCAGCATAAGGGCGGATGAGCAGTTCTTC
TRBV5-4,.,.,TRBJ2-7,CASSFYGGQEEQYF,TGTGCCAGCTCTTTCTATGGGGGGCAGGAAGAGCAGTACTTC
TRBV4-2,TRBD1,.,TRBJ2-1,CASSQGRGQGSYNEQFF,TGTGCCAGCAGCCAGGGCCGGGGACAGGGGTCCTACAATGAGCAGTTCTTC
TRBV21-1,.,.,TRBJ2-5,CASSRRGRETQYF,TGTGCCAGCAGCCGCAGGGGAAGAGAGACCCAGTACTTC
TRBV4-3,.,.,TRBJ2-5,CASSPLGAGGPETQYF,TGCGCCAGCAGCCCCCTGGGCGCAGGTGGTCCCGAGACCCAGTACTTC